This is a list of T cell receptor beta chains from one sample in a study of CD8 T cells in Susac syndrome. Each CDR3 protein is one row after TCRdb ran MiXCR on the immunoSEQ multiplex PCR reads. The sample has more than 65,000 distinct CDR3 sequences; 95% are singletons. Sequencing input: CD8+ T cells from PBMCs. These receptors were taken from a human donor in good health. Each CDR3 is given with its conserved first and last residue. The D gene is left open where the match is weak. A clone size is listed for some rows: how often the clone was seen (once, few, many), or a class if it is expanded.

clone_size	v_call	d_call	j_call	cdr3_length	cdr3_nt	cdr3_aa
.	TRBV12-3/TRBV12-4	.	TRBJ1-3	15	TGTGCCAGCAGCCCCGAACCATTCTCTGGAAACACCATATATTTT	CASSPEPFSGNTIYF
.	TRBV28	TRBD1	TRBJ2-4	16	TGTGCCAGCAGTTTATGGACCGGGACAGGGAAAAACATTCAGTACTTC	CASSLWTGTGKNIQYF
.	TRBV7-9	TRBD1	TRBJ1-6	15	TGTGCCAGCAGCTTGGGGACAGGGGGCAGGTCACCCCTCCACTTT	CASSLGTGGRSPLHF
.	TRBV13	.	TRBJ1-2	14	TGTGCCAGCAGCTTCCTTGGCAGGGAGAATGGCTACACCTTC	CASSFLGRENGYTF
once	TRBV3-1	TRBD1	TRBJ1-3	16	TGTGCCAGCAGAAACACAGGGGACCTCTCTGGAAACACCATATATTTT	CASRNTGDLSGNTIYF
.	TRBV9	.	TRBJ2-7	14	TGTGCCAGCAGCGCCTATAGCATTGGTTACGAGCAGTACTTC	CASSAYSIGYEQYF
.	TRBV6-5	.	TRBJ1-2	13	TGTGCCAGCAGACGGGTGGGCAACTATGGCTACACCTTC	CASRRVGNYGYTF
.	TRBV5-1	TRBD1	TRBJ2-3	18	TGCGCCAGCAGCTTGGGGGCCGGGACAGGGCTTCACACAGATACGCAGTATTTT	CASSLGAGTGLHTDTQYF
.	TRBV3-1	TRBD1	TRBJ2-3	15	TGTGCCAGCAGCCTCGGGACAGGGCCGCCGGATACGCAGTATTTT	CASSLGTGPPDTQYF
.	TRBV7-9	.	TRBJ2-5	14	TGTGCCAGCAGCTCAGATGGGGGACAAGAGACCCAGTACTTC	CASSSDGGQETQYF
.	TRBV27	.	TRBJ2-4	13	TGTGCCAGCAGTCCGGGGGATCCCCACATTCAGTACTTC	CASSPGDPHIQYF
.	TRBV29-1	.	TRBJ1-1	17	TGCAGCGTTGAAGACGCGGGGGGCCTTACCGTCAACACTGAAGCTTTCTTT	CSVEDAGGLTVNTEAFF
.	TRBV6-5	.	TRBJ1-5	13	TGTGCCAGCAGGGCCGATATTTATCAGCCCCAGCATTTT	CASRADIYQPQHF
.	TRBV9	TRBD1	TRBJ2-2	16	TGTGCCAGCAGCGGGGACCGGACAGGAGGTTCCGGGGAGCTGTTTTTT	CASSGDRTGGSGELFF
.	TRBV19	.	TRBJ1-1	13	TGTGCCAGTAGTATGACCCCGAACACTGAAGCTTTCTTT	CASSMTPNTEAFF
.	TRBV30	TRBD2	TRBJ2-5	14	TGTGCCTGGAGTGGTGGACTAGCGGGGGGGGCCCAGTACTTC	CAWSGGLAGGAQYF
once	TRBV15	.	TRBJ2-4	14	TGTGCCACCAGCAGAGAGGAGGGGTCAAACATTCAGTACTTC	CATSREEGSNIQYF
.	TRBV28	.	TRBJ2-7	12	TGTGCCAGCAGTTTATCGCGTACCGAGCAGTACTTC	CASSLSRTEQYF
.	TRBV20-1	.	TRBJ2-2	14	TGCAGTGCTAGGGGGGGAATCTTCGCCGGGGAGCTGTTTTTT	CSARGGIFAGELFF
.	TRBV5-4	.	TRBJ2-5	14	TGTGCCAGCAGCTTCTTGACTAACCAAGAGACCCAGTACTTC	CASSFLTNQETQYF
.	TRBV7-9	.	TRBJ1-2	15	TGTGCCAGCAGCTTAACAGGGAGGGAGGACTATGGCTACACCTTC	CASSLTGREDYGYTF
.	TRBV30	TRBD1	TRBJ1-4	12	TGTGCCGGAAACAGGGGCAACGAAAAACTGTTTTTT	CAGNRGNEKLFF
.	TRBV7-2	.	TRBJ2-2	12	TGTGCCAGCAGCCTACACACCGGGGAGCTGTTTTTT	CASSLHTGELFF
.	TRBV5-1	.	TRBJ1-5	14	TGCGCCAGCAGCTTGGGGGCAGGGGAACAGCCCCAGCATTTT	CASSLGAGEQPQHF
.	TRBV4-3	.	TRBJ1-1	14	TGCGCCAGCAGCCAAGATCCGAGCCAGGGTCGTGCTTTCTTT	CASSQDPSQGRAFF
.	TRBV14	.	TRBJ2-2	14	TGTGCCAGCAGCCAAGATGGGGCCTCCGGGGAGCTGTTTTTT	CASSQDGASGELFF
.	TRBV19	.	TRBJ2-1	14	TGTGCCAGTACCGACGGCAAATGGCGGAATGAGCAGTTCTTC	CASTDGKWRNEQFF
.	TRBV13	.	TRBJ1-2	15	TGTGCCAGCAGCCCCATGGGAGCGGTTAACTATGGCTACACCTTC	CASSPMGAVNYGYTF
.	TRBV6-6	.	TRBJ2-7	16	TGTGCCAGCGTTCCCCACTCAGGGACATCCTCCTACGAGCAGTACTTC	CASVPHSGTSSYEQYF
once	TRBV13	TRBD1	TRBJ2-1	13	TGTGCCAGCAGCGGGGACAGGGGGAATGAGCAGTTCTTC	CASSGDRGNEQFF
.	TRBV20-1	TRBD2	TRBJ2-7	16	TGCAGTGCTAGAGATCTCTCGACTAGCGGGAGTTACGAGCAGTACTTC	CSARDLSTSGSYEQYF
once	TRBV6-6	.	TRBJ2-7	12	TGTGCCAGCAGGAACAGTGTATACGAGCAGTACTTC	CASRNSVYEQYF
.	TRBV7-9	.	TRBJ1-2	15	TGTGCCAGCAGCTTAGGTGGGGGACCCCTCTATGGCTACACCTTC	CASSLGGGPLYGYTF
few	TRBV5-1	.	TRBJ2-2	11	TGCGCCAGCAGCTTGGCCGGGGAGCTGTTTTTT	CASSLAGELFF
.	TRBV4-2	.	TRBJ1-1	10	TGTGCCACCTGGAGCGGTGAAGCTTTCTTT	CATWSGEAFF
.	TRBV5-6	TRBD1	TRBJ1-3	16	TGTGCCAGCAGCCCTTTTATGGACAGGGCTAAGGTTACCATATATTTT	CASSPFMDRAKVTIYF
.	TRBV27	TRBD1	TRBJ2-7	14	TGTGCCAGCAAACCGGGACAGGGTTTGCGCGAGCAGTACTTC	CASKPGQGLREQYF
.	TRBV12-3/TRBV12-4	.	TRBJ1-4	15	TGTGCCAGCAGTCCCGACAGGCCGGGTAGCGAAAAACTGTTTTTT	CASSPDRPGSEKLFF
once	TRBV3-1	.	TRBJ1-6	14	TGTGCCAGCAGCCCAGTAGGGCTGAATTCACCCCTCCACTTT	CASSPVGLNSPLHF
once	TRBV9	.	TRBJ2-7	14	TGTGCCAGCAGCCTCGGAGGGGGGGGCTACGAGCAGTACTTC	CASSLGGGGYEQYF
.	TRBV27	TRBD2	TRBJ2-5	16	TGTGCCAGCAGTCCCTCGGAGCGGGGGGGCTCAGAGACCCAGTACTTC	CASSPSERGGSETQYF
.	TRBV9	.	TRBJ1-2	15	TGTGCCAGCAGCGTTAAAGGGGATGGTGACTATGGCTACACCTTC	CASSVKGDGDYGYTF
.	TRBV7-9	TRBD2	TRBJ2-1	14	TGTGCCAGCAGCTTAACGGGACTAGGGCATGAGCAGTTCTTC	CASSLTGLGHEQFF
.	TRBV2	.	TRBJ1-5	15	TGTGCCAGCAGTGAAGCCTGGTCAGGGTTTCAGCCCCAGCATTTT	CASSEAWSGFQPQHF
.	TRBV15	.	TRBJ2-1	13	TGTGCCACCAGCAGCCCCTCCTACAATGAGCAGTTCTTC	CATSSPSYNEQFF
.	TRBV7-9	TRBD1	TRBJ1-2	16	TGTGCCAGCAGCGTCAGCCCAGACAGGGGGACCCCAGCATGGACCTTC	CASSVSPDRGTPAWTF
.	TRBV14	.	TRBJ2-6	20	TGTGCCAGCAGCCAAGAAGAGGGGGGAGGTCTGTGGCCTGGGGCCAACGTCCTGACTTTC	CASSQEEGGGLWPGANVLTF
.	TRBV27	.	TRBJ2-7	11	TGTGCCAGCAGTTTGGGGGCCGAGCAGTACTTC	CASSLGAEQYF
.	TRBV5-1	.	TRBJ2-7	13	TGCGCCAGCAGCTTCCAGAGCTCCTACGAGCAGTACTTC	CASSFQSSYEQYF
.	TRBV6-5	.	TRBJ2-2	17	TGTGCCAGCAGTTACTGGGACCGGGACGTGAACACCGGGGAGCTGTTTTTT	CASSYWDRDVNTGELFF
.	TRBV30	.	TRBJ1-2	13	TGTGCCTGGAGTGTACTAGGGGACTATGGCTACACCTTC	CAWSVLGDYGYTF
few	TRBV19	.	TRBJ1-1	12	TGTGCCAGTAGTATCGGGGCATTTGAAGCTTTCTTT	CASSIGAFEAFF
.	TRBV25-1	.	TRBJ1-4	14	TGTGCCAGCAGCGCAGGGACGGGCAATCTGGGACTGTTTTTT	CASSAGTGNLGLFF
.	TRBV6-2/TRBV6-3	TRBD2	TRBJ2-5	13	TGTGCCACCAGACTAGCGGGGGAAGAGACCCAGTACTTC	CATRLAGEETQYF
.	TRBV9	.	TRBJ2-2	15	TGTGCCAGCAGCGTAGGGACACTGAACACCGGGGAGCTGTTTTTT	CASSVGTLNTGELFF
.	TRBV7-9	TRBD1	TRBJ1-2	15	TGTGCCAGCAGCTTCAGACAGGGAACTAACTATGGCTACACCTTC	CASSFRQGTNYGYTF
.	TRBV7-9	TRBD1	TRBJ2-2	13	TGTGCCAGCAGCACAGGGACAGCCGGGGAGCTGTTTTTT	CASSTGTAGELFF